The T cell receptor (beta chain) under discussion was sequenced for a study of follicular helper T cells after annual influenza vaccination. General study findings and limits: ICOS+CD38+ cTfh clonality tracked population frequency, and its change tracked circulating plasmablast change. Just about 10-22% of cells analyzed had recovered productive TCRB sequences. Yearly vaccinations repeatedly recalled conserved clonotypes in ICOS+CD38+ cTfh.

Sample time point: 2014-2015 season, pre-vaccination. ICOS+CD38+ and ICOS-CD38- fractions were sorted from non-naive CD4+CXCR5+PD-1+ cells. Clones were sequenced by immunoSEQ multiplex PCR, and TCRdb holds only the in-frame ones, with some missing. The data hold about 27,000 clones, with roughly 80% observed a single time. A note on this clone: Its target is not known.

CDR1 is MNHEY, CDR2 SVGAGI, per germline. The CDR3 is 12 amino acids. J lost 4 bases, V lost 7 bases, and 2 bases had no gene match. The sequencing used CXCR5+ CD38- circulating T follicular helper cells from blood, collected on the day of influenza vaccination. Subset described: circulating Tfh, non-naive CD4+CXCR5+PD-1+ (ICOS+CD38+ or ICOS-CD38-). This clonotype was obtained from an adult who received the influenza vaccine. The rearrangement joins TRBV6-5 to TRBJ2-7; 9 bases are a match to TRBD1. CDR3 in amino acids: CASMDRGYEQYF. The CDR3 nucleotides read TGTGCCAGCATGGACAGGGGTTACGAGCAGTACTTC.